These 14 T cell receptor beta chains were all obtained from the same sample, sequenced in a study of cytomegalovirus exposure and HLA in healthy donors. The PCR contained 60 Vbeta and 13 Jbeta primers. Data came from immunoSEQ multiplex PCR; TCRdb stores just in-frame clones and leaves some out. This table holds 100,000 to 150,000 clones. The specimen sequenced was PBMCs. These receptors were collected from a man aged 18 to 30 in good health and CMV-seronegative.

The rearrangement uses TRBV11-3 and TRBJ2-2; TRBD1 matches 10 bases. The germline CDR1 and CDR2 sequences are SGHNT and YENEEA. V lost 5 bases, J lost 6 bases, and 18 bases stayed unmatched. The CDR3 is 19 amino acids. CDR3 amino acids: CASSQGRVTGTGDAGELFF. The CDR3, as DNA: TGTGCCAGCAGCCAGGGGCGGGTAACAGGGACAGGGGACGCCGGGGAGCTGTTTTTT.

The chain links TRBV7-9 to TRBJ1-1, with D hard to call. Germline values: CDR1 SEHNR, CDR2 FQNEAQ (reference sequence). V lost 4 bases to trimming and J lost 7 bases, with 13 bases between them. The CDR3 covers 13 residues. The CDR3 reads CASSWGPGIEAFF. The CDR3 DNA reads TGTGCCAGCAGCTGGGGTCCGGGGATTGAAGCTTTCTTT.

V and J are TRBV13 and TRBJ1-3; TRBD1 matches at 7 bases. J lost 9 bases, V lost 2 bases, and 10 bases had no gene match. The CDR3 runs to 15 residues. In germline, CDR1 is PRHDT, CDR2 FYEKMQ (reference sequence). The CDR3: CASSLPDREGVTIYF. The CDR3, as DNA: TGTGCCAGCAGCTTACCCGACAGGGAAGGCGTCACCATATATTTT.

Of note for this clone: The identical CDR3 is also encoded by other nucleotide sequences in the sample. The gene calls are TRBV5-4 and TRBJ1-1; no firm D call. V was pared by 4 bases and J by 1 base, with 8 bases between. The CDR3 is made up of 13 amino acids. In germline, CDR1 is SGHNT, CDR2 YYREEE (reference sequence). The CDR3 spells CASSRRENTEAFF. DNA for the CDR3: TGTGCCAGCAGCCGCCGGGAGAACACTGAAGCTTTCTTT.

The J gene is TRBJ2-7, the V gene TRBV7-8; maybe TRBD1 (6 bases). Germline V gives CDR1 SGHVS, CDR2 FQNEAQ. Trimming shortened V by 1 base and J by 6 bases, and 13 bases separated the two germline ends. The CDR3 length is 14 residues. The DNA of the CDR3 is TGTGCCAGCAGCTTAGGTGGGGGCCGCCGCGAGCAGTACTTC. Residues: CASSLGGGRREQYF. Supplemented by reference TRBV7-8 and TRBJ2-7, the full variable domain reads GAGVSQSPRYKVAKRGQDVALRCDPISGHVSLFWYQQALGQGPEFLTYFQNEAQLDKSGLPSDRFFAERPEGSVSTLKIQRTQQEDSAVYLCASSLGGGRREQYFGPGTRLTVT.

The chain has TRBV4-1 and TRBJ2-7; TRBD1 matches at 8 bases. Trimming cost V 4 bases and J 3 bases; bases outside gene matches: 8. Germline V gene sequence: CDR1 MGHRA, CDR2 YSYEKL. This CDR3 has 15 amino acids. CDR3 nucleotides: TGCGCCAGCAGCCTCTCGGGACAGGAGAACTACGAGCAGTACTTC. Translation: CASSLSGQENYEQYF.

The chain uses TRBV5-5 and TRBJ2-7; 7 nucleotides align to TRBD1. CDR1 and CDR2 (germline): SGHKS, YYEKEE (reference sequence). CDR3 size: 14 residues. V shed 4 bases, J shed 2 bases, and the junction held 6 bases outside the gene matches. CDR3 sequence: CASSLGTAAYEQYF. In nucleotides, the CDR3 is TGTGCCAGCAGCCTGGGGACAGCCGCCTACGAGCAGTACTTC.

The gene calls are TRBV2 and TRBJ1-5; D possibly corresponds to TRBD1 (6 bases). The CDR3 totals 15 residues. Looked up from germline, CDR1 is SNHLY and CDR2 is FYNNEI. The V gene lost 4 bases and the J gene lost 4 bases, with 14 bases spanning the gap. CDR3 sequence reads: CASSVGGALNQPQHF. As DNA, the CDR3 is TGTGCCAGCAGTGTGGGGGGGGCGTTAAATCAGCCCCAGCATTTT.

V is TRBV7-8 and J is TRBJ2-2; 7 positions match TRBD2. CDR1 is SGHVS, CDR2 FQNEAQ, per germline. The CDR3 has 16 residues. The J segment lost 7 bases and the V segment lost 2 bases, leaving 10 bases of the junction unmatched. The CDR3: CASSLRVVLAVGELFF. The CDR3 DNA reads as TGTGCCAGCAGCTTAAGGGTCGTGCTAGCGGTCGGGGAGCTGTTTTTT.

The DNA of the CDR3 is TGTGCCAGCAGCCTGTTCGGGGGAACTGAAGCTTTCTTT. Amino acid sequence: CASSLFGGTEAFF. The V and J genes are TRBV6-1 and TRBJ1-1; maybe TRBD1 (5 bases). V lost 6 bases and J 5 bases, leaving 13 bases between the germline ends. The CDR3 spans 13 residues. Germline loops: CDR1 MNHNS, CDR2 SASEGT.

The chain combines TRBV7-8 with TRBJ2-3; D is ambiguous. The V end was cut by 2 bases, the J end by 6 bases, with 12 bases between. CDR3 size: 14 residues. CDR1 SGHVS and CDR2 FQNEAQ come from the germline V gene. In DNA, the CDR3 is TGTGCCAGCAGCTTATTTCCGGTCGCGGATACGCAGTATTTT. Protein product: CASSLFPVADTQYF.

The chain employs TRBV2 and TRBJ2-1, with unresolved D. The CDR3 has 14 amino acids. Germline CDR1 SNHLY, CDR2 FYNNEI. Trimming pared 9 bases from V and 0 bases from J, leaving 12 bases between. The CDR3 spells CASDILLSYNEQFF. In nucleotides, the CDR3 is TGTGCCAGTGACATCCTACTCTCCTACAATGAGCAGTTCTTC.

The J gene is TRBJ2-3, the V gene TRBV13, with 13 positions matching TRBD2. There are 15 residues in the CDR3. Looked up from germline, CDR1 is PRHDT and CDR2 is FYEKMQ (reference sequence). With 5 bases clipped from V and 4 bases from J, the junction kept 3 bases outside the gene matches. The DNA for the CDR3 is TGTGCCAGCAGCCAAGGACTAGCGGGGGCAGATACGCAGTATTTT. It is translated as CASSQGLAGADTQYF.

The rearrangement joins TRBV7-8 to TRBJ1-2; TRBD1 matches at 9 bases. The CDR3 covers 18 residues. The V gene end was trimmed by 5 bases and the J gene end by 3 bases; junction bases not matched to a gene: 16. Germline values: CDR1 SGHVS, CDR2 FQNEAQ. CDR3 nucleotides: TGTGCCAGCAGCCCAATAAGGTGGGGGACAGGGTCCGACTATGGCTACACCTTC. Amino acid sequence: CASSPIRWGTGSDYGYTF.